Included here is one T cell receptor beta chain sequence, with context. Its antigen remains unidentified. In the PCR, 60 Vbeta and 13 Jbeta primers were used. The assay was immunoSEQ multiplex PCR, and TCRdb's table has in-frame clones only and misses some. Seen here are approximately 130,000 clones, about four fifths observed once, and the top ten hold 0.95% to 1.4%. The sample belongs to a study of cytomegalovirus exposure and HLA in healthy donors. Regarding the study as a whole: Researchers left out some V segments, among them TRBV6-2 and TRBV6-3, as indistinguishable. Previous analysis showed most TCR beta V segments were productive about 87% or about 30% of the time. Most subjects had HLA-A and HLA-B alleles reportedly predicted accurately by TCR beta sequences.

The CDR3 length is 14 residues. Trimming removed 4 bases at V and 3 bases at J, with 10 bases between. Germline V CDR1 and CDR2: LNHDA, SQIVND (reference sequence). This TCR was sampled from a male donor in good health and CMV-seronegative. V usage is TRBV19 and J usage is TRBJ2-1; D is possibly TRBD2 (6 bases). Material: PBMCs. For the CDR3, the DNA is TGTGCCAGTAGTACGGGGGTAGACTACAATGAGCAGTTCTTC. Residues: CASSTGVDYNEQFF.